This is a list of T cell receptor beta chains from one sample in a study of monozygotic twins with inflammatory bowel disease. After re-calling the 5' RACE reads, TCRdb lists one entry per CDR3 protein, DNA absent. Its table lists 350,000 to 400,000 distinct CDR3 sequences. The sequenced sample consisted of blood. The receptor set was obtained from a human donor with ulcerative colitis or Crohn's disease, or a healthy co-twin of an affected twin (not recorded which). The CDR3 runs from the conserved cysteine through the conserved F or W. Fields, in order: J gene, V gene, CDR3 protein.

J: TRBJ1-1; V: TRBV18; CDR3: CASSPILGEAFF
J: TRBJ1-2; V: TRBV19; CDR3: CATTTGVDNYGYTF
J: TRBJ2-1; V: TRBV24-1; CDR3: CATSDQGDNEQFF
J: TRBJ2-7; V: TRBV6-5; CDR3: CASSYSTGGYLDDEQYF
J: TRBJ2-3; V: TRBV20-1; CDR3: CSASTPGGRTDTQYF
J: TRBJ2-1; V: TRBV20-1; CDR3: CSARSQGRQDNEQFF
J: TRBJ2-5; V: TRBV5-1; CDR3: CASSLAARGEETQYF
J: TRBJ2-7; V: TRBV20-1; CDR3: CSAIKSKTYEQYF
J: TRBJ2-5; V: TRBV10-3; CDR3: CAISPGFSSETQYF
J: TRBJ1-1; V: TRBV20-1; CDR3: CSARAARGGILEAEAFF
J: TRBJ2-1; V: TRBV4-3; CDR3: CASSQDKGLAGGSYNEQFF
J: TRBJ2-2; V: TRBV11-2; CDR3: CASSTERNTGELFF
J: TRBJ1-5; V: TRBV7-6; CDR3: CASSLDRQPQHF
J: TRBJ2-3; V: TRBV6-5; CDR3: CASRTATDTQYF
J: TRBJ2-7; V: TRBV7-9; CDR3: CASSLQGVTYEQYF
J: TRBJ1-2; V: TRBV6-5; CDR3: CASSYATGSSIYGYTF
J: TRBJ2-2; V: TRBV20-1; CDR3: CSARRGRLYGELFF
J: TRBJ1-4; V: TRBV7-8; CDR3: CASSPVGATNEKLFF
J: TRBJ2-7; V: TRBV6-2/TRBV6-3; CDR3: CASSYLDRTYEQYF
J: TRBJ2-3; V: TRBV4-3; CDR3: CASSQDRTATDTQYF
J: TRBJ1-5; V: TRBV19; CDR3: CASSIGSGWGNQPQHF
J: TRBJ1-1; V: TRBV7-6; CDR3: CASSPPTAMNTEAFF
J: TRBJ1-2; V: TRBV5-1; CDR3: CASSLDRRHMGSQGLNYGYTF
J: TRBJ2-1; V: TRBV6-2/TRBV6-3; CDR3: CASSYGFGENSYNEQFF
J: TRBJ1-2; V: TRBV29-1; CDR3: CSVERAFYGYTF
J: TRBJ2-3; V: TRBV28; CDR3: CASSSLPQVSGTDTQYF
J: TRBJ2-2; V: TRBV24-1; CDR3: CATSGVGPHTGELFF
J: TRBJ1-2; V: TRBV12-3/TRBV12-4; CDR3: CASRPRTGKGYTF
J: TRBJ2-1; V: TRBV29-1; CDR3: CSGTGNDEQFF
J: TRBJ2-7; V: TRBV7-6; CDR3: CASSRGQAVGQYF
J: TRBJ2-7; V: TRBV4-3; CDR3: CASSIGTGTYEQYF
J: TRBJ1-2; V: TRBV7-9; CDR3: CASSLIRGNYGYTF
J: TRBJ2-3; V: TRBV5-1; CDR3: CASSFGQPNTDTQYF
J: TRBJ1-2; V: TRBV12-3/TRBV12-4; CDR3: CASSLVGGSYGYTF
J: TRBJ1-6; V: TRBV6-5; CDR3: CASSYSRTGKNSPLHF
J: TRBJ2-6; V: TRBV30; CDR3: CAWSVLGKVLTF
J: TRBJ2-3; V: TRBV30; CDR3: CAWSLETDTQYF
J: TRBJ2-3; V: TRBV4-3; CDR3: CASSQDRRGTDTQYF
J: TRBJ2-3; V: TRBV23-1; CDR3: CASSPGAGDLIKGPSNTDTQYF
J: TRBJ1-2; V: TRBV20-1; CDR3: CSARVGGAGYGYTF
J: TRBJ1-5; V: TRBV27; CDR3: CASSLSKGEFEHF
J: TRBJ1-2; V: TRBV20-1; CDR3: CSAPPLDSSNYGYTF
J: TRBJ2-3; V: TRBV4-3; CDR3: CASSQGRAGGPRDTQYF
J: TRBJ2-2; V: TRBV12-3/TRBV12-4; CDR3: CASTQPWGTGSTGELFF
J: TRBJ2-1; V: TRBV20-1; CDR3: CSVRGAIYNEQFF
J: TRBJ1-4; V: TRBV20-1; CDR3: CSASHGGRLGEKLFF